Below, 29 T cell receptor beta chains from the same sample are listed, as sequenced in a study of PD-1 blockade in mismatch repair-deficient tumors. Profiling relied on immunoSEQ multiplex PCR, and the TCRdb table lists in-frame clones only, not all of them. This sample has fewer than 16,000 clones, with approximately 84% found just once. The antigens for these receptors are not known. Sample time point: 10-day in vitro stimulation with candidate neoantigen peptide 5. The sequencing used cells cultured in vitro, collected from a patient treated with pembrolizumab. Every receptor here comes from an adult with mismatch repair-deficient cancer.

This clone appeared a single time. The chain recombines TRBV5-4 with TRBJ1-6; 7 nucleotides line up with TRBD1. J lost 10 bases, V lost 5 bases, and 12 bases had no gene match. Per germline, CDR1 SGHNT and CDR2 YYREEE (reference sequence). The CDR3 sequence is 15 residues long. CDR3 in amino acids: CASSITGAEGSPLHF. The CDR3 nucleotides read TGTGCCAGCAGTATAACAGGGGCGGAGGGGTCACCCCTCCACTTT. Full variable domain (outside the CDR3, taken from reference TRBV5-4 and TRBJ1-6): ETGVTQSPTHLIKTRGQQVTLRCSSQSGHNTVSWYQQALGQGPQFIFQYYREEENGRGNFPPRFSGLQFPNYSSELNVNALELDDSALYLCASSITGAEGSPLHFGNGTRLTVT.

The genes are TRBV11-3 and TRBJ2-2; either TRBD1 or TRBD2 may supply D (5 bases each). V lost 3 bases to trimming and J lost 8 bases, with 10 bases between them. Germline assignment: CDR1 SGHNT and CDR2 YENEEA. The CDR3 has 13 amino acids. The CDR3: CASSFLGPGELFF. The CDR3 DNA reads TGTGCCAGCAGCTTCCTGGGACCGGGGGAGCTGTTTTTT.

CDR3 loop: CASSLNTGIDTQYF. The CDR3, as DNA: TGTGCCAGCAGCTTGAATACAGGAATAGATACGCAGTATTTT. The gene calls are TRBV7-3 and TRBJ2-3; D possibly corresponds to TRBD1 (5 bases). The CDR3 is 14 amino acids. The ends were cut back, 3 bases at V and 5 bases at J, with 12 bases in the middle. Germline V lookup: CDR1 SGHTA, CDR2 FQGTGA.

J is TRBJ1-5 and V is TRBV11-1, with unresolved D. The CDR3 has 13 residues. Germline V gene data show CDR1 as SGHAT and CDR2 as FQDESV (reference sequence). The V and J ends lost 1 base and 4 bases respectively, with 5 bases between them. The CDR3 spells CASSLGRNQPQHF. In DNA, the CDR3 is TGTGCCAGCAGCTTAGGGCGGAATCAGCCCCAGCATTTT.

The chain combines TRBV5-8 with TRBJ2-1; D uncertain. V gave up 4 bases and J gave up 5 bases, with 13 bases separating them. The CDR3 loop spans 14 amino acids. Germline V gene lookup returns CDR1 SGHTS and CDR2 YDEGEE. CDR3 amino acids: CASSGWAGDNEQFF. The CDR3 DNA reads TGTGCCAGCAGCGGGTGGGCCGGTGACAATGAGCAGTTCTTC.

This clone was seen just once. The rearrangement joins TRBV28 to TRBJ1-6; D ambiguous. This CDR3 region has 19 residues. V shed 4 bases and J shed 0 bases, with 19 bases lying between them. CDR1 and CDR2 from the germline V gene are MDHEN and SYDVKM. The CDR3 sequence: CASSSLVTDTGSYNSPLHF. CDR3 nucleotides: TGTGCCAGCAGTTCCCTAGTTACAGACACGGGCTCCTATAATTCACCCCTCCACTTT.

The CDR3 region has the DNA TGTGCCAGCAGTTATACGGCCCGGGGCTACGAGCAGTACTTC. Translated, it gives CASSYTARGYEQYF. The chain couples TRBV6-6 to TRBJ2-7, with D possibly TRBD2 on 5 matching bases. Germline loops: CDR1 MNHNY, CDR2 SVGAGI (reference sequence). There are 14 residues in the CDR3. Trimming took 3 bases from V and 3 from J, leaving 12 bases between them.

The rearrangement uses TRBV30 and TRBJ1-5; no definite D call. The CDR3 consists of 14 residues. The V end lost 0 bases, the J end lost 5 bases, and 11 bases lay between the germline ends. From germline, CDR1 is GTSNPN and CDR2 SVGIG (reference sequence). CDR3 DNA sequence: TGTGCCTGGAGTGTACGTTACAGCTATCAGCCCCAGCATTTT. It is translated as CAWSVRYSYQPQHF.

The rearrangement links TRBV14 to TRBJ2-2; TRBD1 agrees at 9 bases. CDR3 length equals 16 residues. V lost 1 base to trimming and J lost 7 bases; unmatched junction nucleotides: 7. The germline V gene has CDR1 SGHDN and CDR2 FVKESK. The CDR3: CASSQVADRGGGELFF. CDR3 in DNA: TGTGCCAGCAGCCAAGTCGCGGACAGGGGTGGCGGGGAGCTGTTTTTT. Combining the CDR3 with reference TRBV14 and TRBJ2-2 gives the whole variable domain EAGVTQFPSHSVIEKGQTVTLRCDPISGHDNLYWYRRVMGKEIKFLLHFVKESKQDESGMPNNRFLAERTGGTYSTLKVQPAELEDSGVYFCASSQVADRGGGELFFGEGSRLTVL.

This chain links TRBV19 with TRBJ2-1; D gene ambiguous. With 4 bases removed from V and 8 bases from J, the gap between germline ends came to 9 bases. CDR1 is LNHDA, CDR2 SQIVND, per germline (reference sequence). The CDR3 covers 12 residues. CDR3 nucleotides: TGTGCCAGTAGTAAATCGTTCGATGAGCAGTTCTTC. It encodes CASSKSFDEQFF.

This chain joins TRBV30 and TRBJ2-1; 8 nucleotides agree with TRBD2. The CDR3 runs to 15 residues. Germline CDR1 is GTSNPN and CDR2 is SVGIG (reference sequence). V lost 3 bases and J lost 2; bases outside the gene matches: 6. This CDR3 is CAWRPGLVPYNEQFF. The CDR3 nucleotides are TGTGCCTGGAGGCCGGGACTAGTTCCCTACAATGAGCAGTTCTTC. Drawing the rest from reference TRBV30 and TRBJ2-1, the complete variable domain is SQTIHQWPATLVQPVGSPLSLECTVEGTSNPNLYWYRQAAGRGLQLLFYSVGIGQISSEVPQNLSASRPQDRQFILSSKKLLLSDSGFYLCAWRPGLVPYNEQFFGPGTRLTVL.

The chain employs TRBV19 and TRBJ2-3; no clear D gene. V dropped 3 bases and J dropped 7 bases, with 8 bases sitting between them. The V gene's germline CDR1 is LNHDA and CDR2 SQIVND (reference sequence). The CDR3 is 12 amino acids. The DNA of the CDR3 is TGTGCCAGTAGTATTCGCAGAAATACGCAGTATTTT. Its translation: CASSIRRNTQYF. The complete variable domain, with remaining parts taken from reference TRBV19 and TRBJ2-3, reads DGGITQSPKYLFRKEGQNVTLSCEQNLNHDAMYWYRQDPGQGLRLIYYSQIVNDFQKGDIAEGYSVSREKKESFPLTVTSAQKNPTAFYLCASSIRRNTQYFGPGTRLTVL.

This sequence joins TRBV7-3 and TRBJ2-2; D may correspond to TRBD1 or TRBD2 (6 bases each). Germline V gene lookup returns CDR1 SGHTA and CDR2 FQGTGA. The ends were cut back, 1 base at V and 3 bases at J, with 9 bases in the middle. The CDR3 has 15 residues. The CDR3 DNA reads as TGTGCCAGCAGCTTAAATGGGGGGCACACCGGGGAGCTGTTTTTT. This translates into CASSLNGGHTGELFF.

The J gene is TRBJ1-1, the V gene TRBV2; D gene unclear. Germline V lookup: CDR1 SNHLY, CDR2 FYNNEI. The CDR3 length is 13 residues. The V end was cut by 4 bases, the J end by 1 base, with 7 bases between. The CDR3: CASSVESNTEAFF. In DNA, the CDR3 is TGTGCCAGCAGTGTGGAGTCGAACACTGAAGCTTTCTTT.

The V call is TRBV13, the J call TRBJ2-7; 12 nucleotides align to TRBD1. Germline V CDR1 and CDR2: PRHDT, FYEKMQ (reference sequence). This CDR3 spans 15 amino acids. V shed 5 bases and J 6 bases; nucleotides not matched to a gene: 8. The CDR3 is CASSPSGTGGFEQYF. CDR3 coding DNA: TGTGCCAGCAGCCCCTCCGGGACAGGGGGCTTCGAGCAGTACTTC.

V and J are TRBV9 and TRBJ2-2, with TRBD2 matching over 12 bases. Per germline, CDR1 SGDLS and CDR2 YYNGEE. The CDR3 is 17 amino acids. V trimming: 3 bases; J trimming: 2 bases; junction bases outside the gene matches: 5. CDR3 loop: CASSGLAGGTNTGELFF. The DNA of the CDR3 is TGTGCCAGCAGCGGGCTAGCGGGAGGGACTAACACCGGGGAGCTGTTTTTT.

The chain is built from TRBV5-1 and TRBJ1-2; D might be TRBD1 (6 bases). There are 15 residues in the CDR3. Per germline, CDR1 SGHRS and CDR2 YFSETQ. Trimming took off 3 bases at V and 5 bases at J, with 17 bases between the two ends. The CDR3 coding sequence is TGCGCCAGCAGCTGGACGTGGACAGCCAGTTATGGCTACACCTTC. It translates to CASSWTWTASYGYTF.

The chain joins TRBV5-1 to TRBJ2-2, with 8 bases aligning to TRBD1. Germline assignment: CDR1 SGHRS and CDR2 YFSETQ. The CDR3 is made up of 13 amino acids. Trimming cost V 4 bases and J 7 bases; bases outside gene matches: 3. The chain's CDR3 is CASSIDRGGELFF. CDR3 nucleotides: TGCGCCAGCAGCATAGACAGGGGCGGGGAGCTGTTTTTT.

The chain is built from TRBV29-1 and TRBJ2-1, with D perhaps TRBD1 (5 bases). Germline V gene sequence: CDR1 SQVTM, CDR2 ANQGSEA. The V and J ends lost 3 bases and 4 bases respectively, with 16 bases between them. The CDR3 consists of 15 residues. The CDR3 here is CSVDASRTFYNEQFF. The CDR3 DNA is TGCAGCGTTGACGCGAGTCGGACATTTTACAATGAGCAGTTCTTC.

The chain uses TRBV4-2 and TRBJ2-2, with 9 bases fitting TRBD1. Unmatched junction bases numbered 5, after V lost 1 base and J lost 5 bases. This CDR3 comprises 16 residues. The germline gives CDR1 LGHNA, CDR2 YNFKEQ. DNA for the CDR3: TGTGCCAGCAGCCAAGGGACAGGGGAGTGGACCGGGGAGCTGTTTTTT. It translates to CASSQGTGEWTGELFF.

J is TRBJ2-7 and V is TRBV29-1; weak D call: TRBD1 (6 bases). The CDR3 is 11 amino acids. Germline-derived CDR1 and CDR2 are SQVTM and ANQGSEA. V lost 6 bases and J lost 6, with 12 bases in between. CDR3 DNA: TGCAGCGTAGGGGACACCATCGAGCAGTACTTC. This gives the protein CSVGDTIEQYF.

This sequence joins TRBV18 and TRBJ2-7; the D is unclear. The CDR3 contains 14 residues. Germline V lookup: CDR1 KGHSH, CDR2 LQKENI. V lost 3 bases to trimming and J lost 6 bases, with 15 bases between them. CDR3 protein: CASSPGETHAEQYF. Here the CDR3 DNA reads TGTGCCAGCTCACCCGGAGAGACGCACGCCGAGCAGTACTTC.

The genes are TRBV7-3 and TRBJ2-1; the match to TRBD2 covers 8 bases. CDR3 length equals 14 residues. With V trimmed by 4 bases and J by 10 bases, 9 bases remained unmatched. CDR1 and CDR2 (germline): SGHTA, FQGTGA. The CDR3 coding sequence is TGTGCCAGCAGCTCGGGACTAGGGCGCGGGGAGCAGTTCTTC. Amino acid sequence: CASSSGLGRGEQFF.

The rearrangement links TRBV7-2 to TRBJ2-3; the D gene is possibly TRBD2 (6 bases). Deletions cut 1 base from V and 4 bases from J, with 12 bases between. The CDR3 runs to 15 residues. Germline assignment: CDR1 SGHTA and CDR2 FQGNSA. CDR3 DNA sequence: TGTGCCAGCAGCTTAGATTTCGGGAGAGCAGATACGCAGTATTTT. Amino acids: CASSLDFGRADTQYF. Full variable domain (rest looked up from reference TRBV7-2 and TRBJ2-3): GAGVSQSPSNKVTEKGKDVELRCDPISGHTALYWYRQSLGQGLEFLIYFQGNSAPDKSGLPSDRFSAERTGGSVSTLTIQRTQQEDSAVYLCASSLDFGRADTQYFGPGTRLTVL.

J is TRBJ1-1 and V is TRBV16; possibly TRBD1 for D (5 bases). The CDR3 totals 14 residues. Trimming removed 5 bases at V and 0 bases at J, with 10 bases between. Germline CDR1 reads KGHSY; CDR2 reads FQNENV. CDR3 DNA sequence: TGTGCCAGCAGCAAACAGGTTATGAACACTGAAGCTTTCTTT. Its translation is CASSKQVMNTEAFF.

This clone was seen once. This rearrangement joins TRBV27 to TRBJ1-1; D ambiguous. CDR3 length: 13 residues. Germline V gene lookup returns CDR1 MNHEY and CDR2 SMNVEV (reference sequence). The V and J ends lost 2 bases and 1 base respectively, with 5 bases between them. CDR3 bases: TGTGCCAGCAGTTTAATAGAGAACACTGAAGCTTTCTTT. This codes for CASSLIENTEAFF.

The chain employs TRBV4-1 and TRBJ2-5; D gene uncertain. The V gene lost 5 bases and the J gene lost 5 bases, with 12 bases spanning the gap. Per the germline V gene, CDR1 is MGHRA and CDR2 is YSYEKL. The CDR3 is 13 residues long. The CDR3: CASSAPRWETQYF. CDR3 DNA sequence: TGCGCCAGCAGCGCCCCGAGGTGGGAGACCCAGTACTTC.

J is TRBJ1-3 and V is TRBV19; D ambiguous. This CDR3 spans 15 amino acids. Trimming took off 3 bases at V and 7 bases at J, with 16 bases between the two ends. CDR1 and CDR2 from the germline V gene are LNHDA and SQIVND (reference sequence). Written as DNA, the CDR3 is TGTGCCAGTAGTATCCCCAGTAGGATGGGTAACACCATATATTTT. Protein: CASSIPSRMGNTIYF.

In regard to this clone: One end of the junction does not line up with germline, which may come from a read error. This chain joins TRBV29-1 and TRBJ1-1, with 7 bases aligning to TRBD1. Germline CDR1 SQVTM, CDR2 ANQGSEA. The CDR3 is made up of 13 amino acids. The CDR3 coding sequence is TGCAGCGTCGAAGGACAGGCTCTTCTGGAAGCTTTCTTT. Amino acid sequence: CSVEGQALLEAFF.